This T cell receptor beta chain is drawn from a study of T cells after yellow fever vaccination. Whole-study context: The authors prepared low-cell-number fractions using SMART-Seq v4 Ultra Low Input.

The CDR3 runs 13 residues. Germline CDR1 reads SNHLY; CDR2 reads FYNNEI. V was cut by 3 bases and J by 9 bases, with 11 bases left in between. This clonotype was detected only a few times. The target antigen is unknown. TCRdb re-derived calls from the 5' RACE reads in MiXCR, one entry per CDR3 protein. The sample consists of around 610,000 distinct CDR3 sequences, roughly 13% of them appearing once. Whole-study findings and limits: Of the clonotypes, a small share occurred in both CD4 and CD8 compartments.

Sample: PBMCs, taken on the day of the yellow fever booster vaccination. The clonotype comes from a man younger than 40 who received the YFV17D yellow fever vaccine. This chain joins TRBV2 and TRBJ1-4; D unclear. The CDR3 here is CASSDRAEKKLFF. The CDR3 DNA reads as TGTGCCAGCAGTGACCGGGCCGAGAAAAAACTGTTTTTT.